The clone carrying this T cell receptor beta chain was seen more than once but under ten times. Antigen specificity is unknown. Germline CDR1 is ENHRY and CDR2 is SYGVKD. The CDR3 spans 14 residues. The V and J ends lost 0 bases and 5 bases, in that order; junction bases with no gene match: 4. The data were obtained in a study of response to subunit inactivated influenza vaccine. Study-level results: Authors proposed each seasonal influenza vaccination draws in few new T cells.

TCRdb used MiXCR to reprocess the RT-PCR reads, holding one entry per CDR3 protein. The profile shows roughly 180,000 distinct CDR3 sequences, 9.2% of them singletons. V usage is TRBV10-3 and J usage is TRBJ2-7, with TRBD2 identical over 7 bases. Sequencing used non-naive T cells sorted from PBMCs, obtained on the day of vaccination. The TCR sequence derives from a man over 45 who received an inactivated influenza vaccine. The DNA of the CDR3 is TGTGCCATCAGTGAGTCAAGGACTAGTGACGAGCAGTACTTC. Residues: CAISESRTSDEQYF.